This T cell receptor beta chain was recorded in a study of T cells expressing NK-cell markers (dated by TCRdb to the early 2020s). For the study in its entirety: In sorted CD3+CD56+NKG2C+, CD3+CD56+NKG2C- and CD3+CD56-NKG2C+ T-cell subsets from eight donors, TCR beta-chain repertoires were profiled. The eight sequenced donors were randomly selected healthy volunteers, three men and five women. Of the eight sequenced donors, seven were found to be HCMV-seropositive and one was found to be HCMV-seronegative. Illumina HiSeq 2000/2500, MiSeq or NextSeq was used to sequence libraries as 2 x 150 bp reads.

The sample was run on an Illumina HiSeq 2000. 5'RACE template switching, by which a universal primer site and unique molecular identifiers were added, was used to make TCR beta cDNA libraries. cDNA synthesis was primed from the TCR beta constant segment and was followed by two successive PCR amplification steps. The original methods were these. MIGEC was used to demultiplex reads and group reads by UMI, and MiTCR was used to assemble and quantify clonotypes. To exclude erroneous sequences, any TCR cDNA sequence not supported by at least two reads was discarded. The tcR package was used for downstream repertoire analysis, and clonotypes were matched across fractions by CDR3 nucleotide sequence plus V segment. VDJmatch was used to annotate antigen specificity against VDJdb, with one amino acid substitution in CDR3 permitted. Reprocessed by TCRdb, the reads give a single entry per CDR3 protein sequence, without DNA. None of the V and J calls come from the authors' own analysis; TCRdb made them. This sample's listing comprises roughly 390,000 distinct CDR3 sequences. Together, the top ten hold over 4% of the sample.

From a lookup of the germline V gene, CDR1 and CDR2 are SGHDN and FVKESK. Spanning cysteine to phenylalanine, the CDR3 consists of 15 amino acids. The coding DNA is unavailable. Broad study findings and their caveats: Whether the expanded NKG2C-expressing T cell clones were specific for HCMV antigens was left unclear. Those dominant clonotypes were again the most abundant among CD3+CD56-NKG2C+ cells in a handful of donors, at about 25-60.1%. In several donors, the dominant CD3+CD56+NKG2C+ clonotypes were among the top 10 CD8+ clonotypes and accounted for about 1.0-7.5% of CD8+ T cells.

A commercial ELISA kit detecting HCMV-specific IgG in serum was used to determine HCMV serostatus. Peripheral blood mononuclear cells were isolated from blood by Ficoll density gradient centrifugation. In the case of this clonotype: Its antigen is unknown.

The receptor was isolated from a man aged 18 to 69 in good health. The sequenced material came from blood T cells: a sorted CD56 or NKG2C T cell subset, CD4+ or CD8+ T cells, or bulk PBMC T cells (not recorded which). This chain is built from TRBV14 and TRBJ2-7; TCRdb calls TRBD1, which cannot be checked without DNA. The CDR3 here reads CASSPTGQKSYEQYF.